Listed below are T cell receptor beta chains from one sample, sequenced in a study of shared clonotypes between healthy human individuals. The assay was immunoSEQ multiplex PCR, and TCRdb's table has in-frame clones only and misses some. Counted here are hundreds of thousands of clones, 73% occurring once; the ten biggest clones make up roughly 1.9%. Sequencing was performed on memory CD4+ T cells sorted from blood. The receptors were sampled from a woman in her twenties or thirties in good health. The CDR3 runs from the conserved cysteine through the conserved F or W. A D gene is named only where the DNA matches it firmly. The size entry is marked missing in some rows and otherwise reads once, few, many or a size class.

>.|TRBD2|TRBV7-8|TRBJ2-7
CASSQSVTSGSYEQYF
TGTGCCAGCAGCCAATCCGTGACTAGCGGCTCCTACGAGCAGTACTTC
>.|TRBD1|TRBV5-1|TRBJ2-5
CASSTGQVQETQYF
TGCGCCAGCAGCACGGGACAGGTACAAGAGACCCAGTACTTC
>.|.|TRBV11-2|TRBJ1-2
CASRLLRDGLSTF
TGTGCCAGCAGATTACTGAGGGACGGACTAAGCACCTTC
>.|.|TRBV11-1|TRBJ1-2
CASSQGVYGYTF
TGTGCCAGCAGCCAAGGAGTCTATGGCTACACCTTC
>.|.|TRBV7-2|TRBJ1-1
CASSLAGQFEAFF
TGTGCCAGCAGCTTAGCTGGACAGTTTGAAGCTTTCTTT
>.|.|TRBV10-3|TRBJ1-5
CAISESTSNQPQHF
TGTGCCATCAGTGAGTCAACTAGCAATCAGCCCCAGCATTTT
>.|.|TRBV25-1|TRBJ2-5
CASSEWTREETQYF
TGTGCCAGCAGTGAATGGACCCGGGAAGAGACCCAGTACTTC
>.|TRBD2|TRBV7-9|TRBJ2-2
CASSSRREDTGELFF
TGTGCCAGCAGCTCCCGACGGGAGGACACCGGGGAGCTGTTTTTT
>.|TRBD2|TRBV5-1|TRBJ2-1
CASSLSGGYEQFF
TGCGCCAGCAGCTTGAGCGGGGGCTATGAGCAGTTCTTC
>once|.|TRBV7-6|TRBJ1-5
CASSLWQDNQPQHF
TGTGCCAGCAGCTTGTGGCAGGACAATCAGCCCCAGCATTTT
>.|TRBD2|TRBV11-2|TRBJ2-7
CASSLLASSYEQYF
TGTGCCAGCAGCCTACTAGCGAGCTCCTACGAGCAGTACTTC
>.|.|TRBV6-1|TRBJ2-6
CASSEGHLAGANVLTF
TGTGCCAGCAGTGAAGGACACCTCGCCGGGGCCAACGTCCTGACTTTC
>once|.|TRBV6-4|TRBJ1-3
CASSATGGYGNTIYF
TGTGCCAGCAGTGCAACGGGCGGTTATGGAAACACCATATATTTT
>once|TRBD2|TRBV19|TRBJ2-5
CASNRNPGTSGGEQYF
TGTGCCAGCAACCGCAATCCCGGGACTAGCGGGGGTGAGCAGTACTTC
>.|TRBD1|TRBV6-4|TRBJ1-2
CASSPAPGTAAYGYTF
TGTGCCAGCAGTCCTGCGCCCGGGACAGCGGCATATGGCTACACCTTC
>.|.|TRBV29-1|TRBJ2-1
CSVERLRPNNEQFF
TGCAGCGTTGAACGTTTGCGGCCTAACAATGAGCAGTTCTTC